The 18 T cell receptor beta chains in this list originate from one sample, sequenced in a study of T cell responses to AZD1222 COVID-19 vaccine. The assay was immunoSEQ multiplex PCR, and TCRdb's table has in-frame clones only and misses some. The data show 150,000 or so clones, about nine tenths seen once. The sequencing here drew on peripheral blood, taken on day 0 of AZD1222 vaccination. All receptors come from an adult in good health.

This chain joins TRBV28 and TRBJ1-2; D is possibly TRBD1 (5 bases). This CDR3 contains 12 residues. The V gene's germline CDR1 is MDHEN and CDR2 SYDVKM. With 6 bases removed from V and 4 bases from J, the gap between germline ends came to 9 bases. CDR3 bases: TGTGCCAGCAGGGACAAGGGCTATGGCTACACCTTC. It is translated as CASRDKGYGYTF.

The chain uses TRBV5-4 and TRBJ2-3; D gene unclear. CDR1 and CDR2 from the germline V gene are SGHNT and YYREEE (reference sequence). V lost 4 bases to trimming and J lost 0 bases, with 6 bases between them. The CDR3 consists of 13 residues. The CDR3 DNA sequence: TGTGCCAGCAGCGTTACTAGCACAGATACGCAGTATTTT. Translation gives CASSVTSTDTQYF.

The chain joins TRBV14 to TRBJ1-4, with TRBD1 identical over 8 bases. V shed 4 bases, J shed 5 bases, and the junction held 3 bases outside the gene matches. This CDR3 is built from 14 residues. Germline CDR1 reads SGHDN; CDR2 reads FVKESK. The CDR3 loop is CASSPRTGNEKLFF. CDR3 nucleotide sequence: TGTGCCAGCAGCCCCCGGACAGGGAATGAAAAACTGTTTTTT.

The rearrangement uses TRBV24-1 and TRBJ2-5, with TRBD2 as a possible D gene (6 bases). Germline CDR1 is KGHDR and CDR2 is SFDVKD. V was trimmed by 7 bases and J by 1 base, leaving 9 bases between them. The CDR3 length is 13 residues. DNA of the CDR3: TGTGCCACCAGGGGACTCGCCCAAGAGACCCAGTACTTC. Encoded protein: CATRGLAQETQYF.

V usage is TRBV27 and J usage is TRBJ1-1, with 9 bases identical to TRBD1. In germline, CDR1 is MNHEY, CDR2 SMNVEV (reference sequence). V lost 6 bases, J lost 1 base, and 0 bases stayed unmatched. The CDR3 is 13 amino acids. The CDR3 sequence is CASRGQGNTEAFF. The CDR3 bases are TGTGCCAGCAGGGGACAGGGGAACACTGAAGCTTTCTTT.

The gene calls are TRBV5-1 and TRBJ2-7, with TRBD1 matching 9 bases. The germline gives CDR1 SGHRS, CDR2 YFSETQ. The CDR3 has 12 residues. The J segment lost 3 bases and the V segment lost 8 bases, leaving 3 bases of the junction unmatched. Here the CDR3 DNA reads TGCGCCAGTCGACAGGGGGGCTACGAGCAGTACTTC. Protein sequence: CASRQGGYEQYF.

This chain joins TRBV11-3 and TRBJ1-1, with D possibly matching TRBD1 (6 bases). Per germline, CDR1 SGHNT and CDR2 YENEEA. The length of the CDR3 is 14 residues. Trimming cost V 0 bases and J 12 bases, with 17 bases left between them. The CDR3 is CASSLDSGQGITFF. The CDR3 DNA reads as TGTGCCAGCAGCTTAGATTCTGGCCAGGGGATAACTTTCTTT.

The DNA of the CDR3 is TGTGCCAGCAGCCGTTCGGGACCTCAAGAGACCCAGTACTTC. This codes for CASSRSGPQETQYF. The chain carries TRBV7-2 and TRBJ2-5; D assignment may be TRBD1 or TRBD2 (5 bases each). CDR3 length equals 14 residues. V was pared by 5 bases and J by 2 bases, with 12 bases between. CDR1 is SGHTA, CDR2 FQGNSA, per germline. Combining the CDR3 with reference TRBV7-2 and TRBJ2-5 gives the whole variable domain GAGVSQSPSNKVTEKGKDVELRCDPISGHTALYWYRQSLGQGLEFLIYFQGNSAPDKSGLPSDRFSAERTGGSVSTLTIQRTQQEDSAVYLCASSRSGPQETQYFGPGTRLLVL.

The J gene is TRBJ2-3, the V gene TRBV19; D may be TRBD2 (7 bases). Germline V CDR1 and CDR2: LNHDA, SQIVND (reference sequence). The germline V and J ends were trimmed by 5 bases and 2 bases, with 14 bases remaining between them. The CDR3 is 15 amino acids. CDR3 in amino acids: CASSLRRGPTDTQYF. The CDR3 DNA reads as TGTGCCAGTAGTCTTCGGCGGGGGCCCACAGATACGCAGTATTTT.

The chain recombines TRBV6-6 with TRBJ1-6; a weak D match, TRBD1 (5 bases). The CDR3 has 19 amino acids. Per germline, CDR1 MNHNY and CDR2 SVGAGI (reference sequence). The V and J ends lost 6 bases and 0 bases respectively, with 21 bases between them. The CDR3 sequence is CASSLTEPPLSSYNSPLHF. Here the CDR3 DNA reads TGTGCCAGCAGCTTGACAGAGCCCCCCTTAAGCTCCTATAATTCACCCCTCCACTTT.

This chain joins TRBV6-5 and TRBJ2-7, with D tentatively TRBD1 (6 bases). Between the trimmed V and J ends, which lost 6 bases and 5 bases, there was a span of 8 bases. The CDR3 extends over 11 amino acids. The germline V gene has CDR1 MNHEY and CDR2 SVGAGI. The CDR3: CASRQGDEQYF. The CDR3 bases are TGTGCCAGCAGACAGGGAGACGAGCAGTACTTC.

This clone was counted a single time. The gene calls are TRBV9 and TRBJ1-2; 8 bases fit TRBD1. Germline lookup yields CDR1 SGDLS and CDR2 YYNGEE. Trimming removed 3 bases from V and 5 bases from J; junction bases left unmatched: 6. This CDR3 contains 14 residues. The CDR3 sequence: CASSATGAFYGYTF. CDR3 sequence (DNA): TGTGCCAGCAGCGCGACAGGGGCCTTTTATGGCTACACCTTC.

This CDR3 reads CATSYKMGFRGDNYEQYF. CDR3 DNA: TGTGCCACCAGCTACAAAATGGGCTTTAGGGGGGATAACTACGAGCAGTACTTC. V is TRBV15 and J is TRBJ2-7, with D possibly being TRBD1 or TRBD2 (6 bases each). CDR3 length equals 18 residues. V was clipped by 5 bases and J by 3 bases, with 26 bases between them. Germline CDR1 LNHNV, CDR2 YYDKDF (reference sequence). Complete variable domain (other parts from reference TRBV15 and TRBJ2-7): DAMVIQNPRYQVTQFGKPVTLSCSQTLNHNVMYWYQQKSSQAPKLLFHYYDKDFNNEADTPDNFQSRRPNTSFCFLDIRSPGLGDTAMYLCATSYKMGFRGDNYEQYFGPGTRLTVT.

This chain connects TRBV11-2 to TRBJ1-6; 7 nucleotides align to TRBD1. The CDR3 contains 16 residues. V shed 5 bases, J shed 1 base, and the junction held 5 bases outside the gene matches. Germline V gene data show CDR1 as SGHAT and CDR2 as FQNNGV. CDR3: CASSPLTGSYNSPLHF. CDR3 DNA sequence: TGTGCCAGCAGCCCCCTGACAGGGTCCTATAATTCACCCCTCCACTTT.

The V call is TRBV4-1, the J call TRBJ2-7; D ambiguous. V dropped 1 base and J dropped 5 bases, with 12 bases sitting between them. Per the germline V gene, CDR1 is MGHRA and CDR2 is YSYEKL. The CDR3 has 14 amino acids. CDR3 DNA: TGCGCCAGCAGCCAAGTGGGATTTGACAACGAGCAGTACTTC. The encoded protein is CASSQVGFDNEQYF.

This chain links TRBV7-3 with TRBJ2-2; 11 bases map to TRBD2. Trimming at V came to 5 bases and at J to 0 bases, leaving 8 bases not matched to a gene. Germline CDR1 is SGHTA and CDR2 is FQGTGA. The CDR3 totals 18 residues. The CDR3 coding sequence is TGTGCCAGCAGCAGTACGACTAGCGGGGCCGCGAACACCGGGGAGCTGTTTTTT. Amino acid sequence: CASSSTTSGAANTGELFF.

V is TRBV7-9 and J is TRBJ1-5; 8 nucleotides align to TRBD1. Germline V gene lookup returns CDR1 SEHNR and CDR2 FQNEAQ (reference sequence). The CDR3 covers 15 residues. The junction had 5 bases not matched to a gene; V was cut back by 3 bases and J by 4 bases. In DNA form, the CDR3 reads TGTGCCAGCAGCTTCGCAGGGGGCCCTAATCAGCCCCAGCATTTT. Protein: CASSFAGGPNQPQHF.

V and J are TRBV18 and TRBJ1-1; no firm D call. CDR3 length: 13 amino acids. V was pared by 2 bases and J by 7 bases, with 11 bases between. Germline lookup yields CDR1 KGHSH and CDR2 LQKENI. CDR3 loop: CASSPERQDEAFF. CDR3 bases: TGTGCCAGCTCACCAGAACGGCAGGATGAAGCTTTCTTT.